What follows are 9 T cell receptor beta chains derived from one specimen sequenced in a study of blood T cell repertoires in COVID-19. Only in-frame clones appear in the TCRdb table, and some are missing; sequencing was by immunoSEQ multiplex PCR. The data hold about 87,000 clones, with around 90% observed a single time. The specimen was peripheral blood. Receptors originate from a man aged 40-49 years with acute or convalescent COVID-19.

This CDR3 is CATSRDRDRGREKLFF. DNA of the CDR3: TGTGCCACCAGCAGAGATCGGGACAGGGGGCGTGAAAAACTGTTTTTT. The V gene is TRBV15, the J gene TRBJ1-4; 12 bases are shared with TRBD1. From germline, CDR1 is LNHNV and CDR2 YYDKDF (reference sequence). The CDR3 length is 16 residues. Trimming removed 0 bases from V and 7 bases from J; junction bases left unmatched: 3.

This clone was recorded a few times. The V gene is TRBV11-2, the J gene TRBJ2-7, with 14 bases aligning to TRBD2. Germline assignment: CDR1 SGHAT and CDR2 FQNNGV. The J segment lost 4 bases and the V segment lost 6 bases, leaving 5 bases of the junction unmatched. The CDR3 is 15 amino acids. CDR3 amino acids: CASRRLAGGPYEQYF. The CDR3 nucleotides read TGTGCCAGCAGAAGACTAGCGGGAGGGCCGTACGAGCAGTACTTC.

The rearrangement uses TRBV27 and TRBJ1-1; D might be TRBD1 (5 bases). CDR3 size: 13 residues. Germline lookup yields CDR1 MNHEY and CDR2 SMNVEV (reference sequence). Trimming shortened V by 4 bases and J by 6 bases, and 12 bases separated the two germline ends. The CDR3 is CASSSRGESEAFF. For the CDR3, the DNA is TGTGCCAGCAGTTCCCGGGGGGAGTCTGAAGCTTTCTTT.

V is TRBV7-2 and J is TRBJ2-2; perhaps TRBD2 as D (5 bases). Germline values: CDR1 SGHTA, CDR2 FQGNSA. V lost 5 bases to trimming and J lost 5 bases, with 12 bases between them. The CDR3 is 14 residues long. The CDR3 nucleotides are TGTGCCAGCAGCCCCGCGGGTCAGACCGGGGAGCTGTTTTTT. Amino acids: CASSPAGQTGELFF.

This rearrangement joins TRBV7-2 to TRBJ1-1; TRBD1 aligns across 8 bases. This CDR3 has 13 residues. The V gene's germline CDR1 is SGHTA and CDR2 FQGNSA. V lost 5 bases, J lost 6 bases, and 5 bases stayed unmatched. The CDR3 spells CASSQQGASEAFF. The CDR3 nucleotides read TGTGCCAGCAGCCAGCAGGGGGCGTCTGAAGCTTTCTTT.

This clone showed up just a few times. The chain links TRBV5-3 to TRBJ2-2, with D tentatively TRBD2 (6 bases). TRBV5-3 is an ORF for which the function is uncertain. Trimming left V 5 bases short and J 4 bases short, with 18 bases between. The CDR3 has 16 residues. CDR3 protein: CARSLPGLTGTGELFF. DNA of the CDR3: TGTGCCAGAAGTTTACCGGGACTGACGGGCACCGGGGAGCTGTTTTTT.

The chain is built from TRBV14 and TRBJ2-2; D remains unclear. CDR3 length: 15 residues. Germline CDR1 SGHDN, CDR2 FVKESK. V was clipped by 0 bases and J by 5 bases, with 10 bases between them. The DNA of the CDR3 is TGTGCCAGCAGCCAAGAATGGCAGGCTACCGGGGAGCTGTTTTTT. Protein sequence: CASSQEWQATGELFF.

The chain joins TRBV4-1 to TRBJ1-1; a weak D match, TRBD1 (5 bases). Per germline, CDR1 MGHRA and CDR2 YSYEKL. The CDR3 length is 14 residues. V was trimmed by 0 bases and J by 6 bases, leaving 11 bases between them. The CDR3 here is CASSQDNGGAEAFF. DNA for the CDR3: TGCGCCAGCAGCCAAGATAATGGGGGGGCTGAAGCTTTCTTT.

This clone was seen a few times. The V and J genes are TRBV7-9 and TRBJ1-2; 7 bases align to TRBD1. Germline CDR1 reads SEHNR; CDR2 reads FQNEAQ (reference sequence). V dropped 6 bases and J dropped 3; count of bases not matched to a gene: 10. CDR3 length: 15 residues. The CDR3 sequence: CASRRSGGPDYGYTF. The CDR3 coding sequence is TGTGCCAGCAGACGTTCAGGGGGGCCTGACTATGGCTACACCTTC.